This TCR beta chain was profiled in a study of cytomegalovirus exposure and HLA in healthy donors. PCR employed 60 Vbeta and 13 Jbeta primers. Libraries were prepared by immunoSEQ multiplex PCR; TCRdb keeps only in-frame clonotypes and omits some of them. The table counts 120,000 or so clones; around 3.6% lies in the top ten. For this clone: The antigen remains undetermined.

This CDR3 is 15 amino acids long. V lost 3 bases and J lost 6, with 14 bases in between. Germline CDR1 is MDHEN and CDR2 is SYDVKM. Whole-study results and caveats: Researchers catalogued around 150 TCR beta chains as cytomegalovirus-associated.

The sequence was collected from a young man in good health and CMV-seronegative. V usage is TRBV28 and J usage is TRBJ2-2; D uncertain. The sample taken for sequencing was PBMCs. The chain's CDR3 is CASSFHSRSAGELFF. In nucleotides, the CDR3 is TGTGCCAGCAGTTTTCACTCAAGGAGCGCCGGGGAGCTGTTTTTT.